This T cell receptor (beta chain) was recorded in a study of Graves' ophthalmopathy and Graves' hyperthyroidism. Study-level background: Ahead of any treatment, peripheral blood was obtained at the initial diagnosis.

PBMCs were isolated from an approximately 9.4 ml sample of fresh peripheral blood. In this sample, this clonotype turned up many times. The antigen remains unidentified. RNA transcripts served as template for amplifying TCR beta CDR3 sequences. HTBI primers were used in a first-round RT-PCR, which preceded a second-round multiplex PCR. TCRdb itself ran the multiplex PCR reads through MiXCR, one entry per CDR3 protein. This table holds approximately 700,000 distinct CDR3 sequences, 40% found once. Points from the study as a whole: The model reached around 66% sensitivity and around 72% specificity for predicting ophthalmopathy progression. Most thyroid-expanded clonotypes exceeding 0.001 frequency were also found in blood.

Per germline, CDR1 LNHDA and CDR2 SQIVND (reference sequence). This CDR3 has 17 residues. Trimming pared 5 bases from V and 2 bases from J, leaving 19 bases between. The sequenced sample consisted of peripheral blood. The chain joins TRBV19 to TRBJ1-5, with D maybe TRBD1 (5 bases). This clonotype was sampled from an adult man with Graves' ophthalmopathy. The CDR3 DNA sequence: TGTGCCAGTAGTGGGACGGGACCTAGCTTGGGCAATCAGCCCCAGCATTTT. Translation gives CASSGTGPSLGNQPQHF. The full variable domain, rest sourced from reference TRBV19 and TRBJ1-5, is DGGITQSPKYLFRKEGQNVTLSCEQNLNHDAMYWYRQDPGQGLRLIYYSQIVNDFQKGDIAEGYSVSREKKESFPLTVTSAQKNPTAFYLCASSGTGPSLGNQPQHFGDGTRLSIL.